These T cell receptor beta chains were read from a single sample in a study of immune heterogeneity within non-small cell lung tumors. TCRdb fed the multiplex PCR reads into MiXCR, producing one record per CDR3 protein. The sample records approximately 2,000 distinct CDR3 sequences, about 35% being singletons. Material for sequencing was lung tumor tissue. These receptors were collected from a man aged 65 to 79 with non-small cell lung cancer. The CDR3 runs from the conserved cysteine through the conserved F or W. The D gene is left open where the match is weak. Only some rows state a clone size, as once, few, many or a class for expanded clones.

len	abundance	j_gene	v_gene	d_gene	CDR3nt	CDR3aa
12	medium-sized	TRBJ2-1	TRBV18	-	TGTGCCAGCTCACCGCGGTACAATGAGCAGTTCTTC	CASSPRYNEQFF
14	few	TRBJ2-1	TRBV11-1	TRBD2	TGTGCCAGCAGCTTAGGACTAGCAGTTGATGAGCAGTTCTTC	CASSLGLAVDEQFF
15	-	TRBJ2-5	TRBV9	TRBD2	TGTGCCAGCAGCGACCGACTAGCGGGGGAAGAGACCCAGTACTTC	CASSDRLAGEETQYF
17	-	TRBJ2-1	TRBV18	TRBD2	TGTGCCAGCTCACCACGGTTAGGACTAGGGATGGCGCATGAGCAGTTCTTC	CASSPRLGLGMAHEQFF
14	few	TRBJ2-7	TRBV6-6	-	TGTGCCAGCAGTTACAGCAGCCGAACCCACGAGCAGTACTTC	CASSYSSRTHEQYF
13	-	TRBJ1-6	TRBV7-2	-	TGTGCCAGCAGCTTAGCAGGTTCTGGGCCCCTCCACTTT	CASSLAGSGPLHF
15	few	TRBJ2-5	TRBV11-2	-	TGTGCCAGCAGCTTAGAATTCCAGGCGAAAGAGACCCAGTACTTC	CASSLEFQAKETQYF
21	-	TRBJ1-3	TRBV7-9	-	TGTGCCAGCAGGTTAAACGTGGGAGTCTGTACTTTTAGGTTGTCTGGAAACACCATATATTTT	CASRLNVGVCTFRLSGNTIYF
14	few	TRBJ1-3	TRBV6-1	-	TGTGCCACCGCGATGGAGGCGCCTGGAAACACCATATATTTT	CATAMEAPGNTIYF
14	medium-sized	TRBJ1-2	TRBV14	-	TGTGCCAGCAGCCAAGTGGGGGGAAACTATGGCTACACCTTC	CASSQVGGNYGYTF
13	-	TRBJ2-2	TRBV28	-	TGTGCCAGCAGAGACCGGGACGGAGCGATTCCGTTTTTT	CASRDRDGAIPFF
13	-	TRBJ2-3	TRBV20-1	TRBD2	TGCAGTGCTAGTAGCGGGGACACAGATACGCAGTATTTT	CSASSGDTDTQYF
14	few	TRBJ1-2	TRBV3-1	TRBD1	TGTGCCAGCAGCGACGACCACAGGGGCTATGGCTACACCTTC	CASSDDHRGYGYTF
13	medium-sized	TRBJ1-1	TRBV14	-	TGTGCCAGCAGCCACTACAGGGAAGGTGAAGCTTTCTTT	CASSHYREGEAFF
14	-	TRBJ2-7	TRBV6-9	TRBD2	TGTACCAGCAGTACGACTAGCGGGGGGAACGAGCAGTACTTC	CTSSTTSGGNEQYF
13	once	TRBJ1-2	TRBV24-1	-	TGTGCCACCAGTGATGGAGGGGGGAATGGCTACACCTTC	CATSDGGGNGYTF
14	few	TRBJ1-2	TRBV3-1	-	TGTGCCAGCAGTAACAGGGTGAAGCAGGATGGCTACACCTTC	CASSNRVKQDGYTF
15	medium-sized	TRBJ2-2	TRBV5-4	TRBD2	TGTGCCAGCAGCGGGACTAGCGGTATCACCGGGGAGCTGTTTTTT	CASSGTSGITGELFF
14	few	TRBJ2-7	TRBV7-9	-	TGTGCCAGCACCCAACGGGCAGGCCTCTACGAGCAGTACTTC	CASTQRAGLYEQYF
12	-	TRBJ2-7	TRBV3-1	-	TGTGCCAGCAGCCAAGACTGGAACGAGCAGTACTTC	CASSQDWNEQYF
14	-	TRBJ2-5	TRBV11-2	-	TGTGCCAGCAGCTTAGAGGTTGGCAGGGGGACCCAGTACTTC	CASSLEVGRGTQYF
14	-	TRBJ2-5	TRBV11-2	TRBD2	TGTGCCAGCAGCTTTGGGAGCGGGAGGAATCTACAGTACTTC	CASSFGSGRNLQYF
15	-	TRBJ2-3	TRBV29-1	TRBD1	TGCAGCGTACCCTGGACAGGGGGGAGCACAGATACGCAGTATTTT	CSVPWTGGSTDTQYF
14	few	TRBJ2-7	TRBV20-1	TRBD1	TGCAGTGCAGCCCCGGGACAGGGTTACTACGAGCAGTACTTC	CSAAPGQGYYEQYF
13	few	TRBJ1-5	TRBV20-1	-	TGCAGTGCTAGAGTTCATCACAATCAGCCCCAGCATTTT	CSARVHHNQPQHF
11	few	TRBJ1-2	TRBV20-1	-	TGCAGTGCTAGAAGGGATTATGGCTACACCTTC	CSARRDYGYTF